The source of this TCR beta chain is a study of T cell responses to AZD1222 COVID-19 vaccine. At the level of the study: Second-dose schedules of about 4 or about 12 weeks were combined. General study findings and limits: Spike was spanned by vaccine-associated CD4 TCRs, which were dominant at 160-218 and 743-854. Within unmutated variant regions lay the reported targets of nearly half of spike-specific TCRs. At baseline, seropositivity was found in only a handful of AZD1222 recipients.

Clones were read by immunoSEQ multiplex PCR, and TCRdb kept only the in-frame ones, dropping some. The data hold about 130,000 clones, with about nine tenths observed a single time. Note on this clone: Its antigen is still unknown. The sample carries other DNA sequences with the same CDR3.

V lost 5 bases and J lost 2, with 10 bases in between. This CDR3 has 13 residues. The receptor's source is an adult in good health. The chain is built from TRBV12-3 or TRBV12-4 and TRBJ2-7; D may be TRBD1 (6 bases). Source: peripheral blood, taken on day 0 of AZD1222 vaccination. CDR3 sequence (DNA): TGTGCCAGCAGTCTCGGACAGACCTACGAGCAGTACTTC. Protein sequence: CASSLGQTYEQYF.